A selection of T cell receptor beta chains follows, all from one sample in a study of shared clonotypes between healthy human individuals. Measured with immunoSEQ multiplex PCR; TCRdb has only the in-frame clones, and not every one. The data hold over 300,000 clones, with around 87% observed a single time. What was sequenced was memory CD8+ T cells sorted from blood. The receptors stem from a man younger than 35 in good health. The CDR3 runs from the conserved cysteine through the conserved F or W. The D gene is left open where the match is weak. Only some rows state a clone size, as once, few, many or a class for expanded clones.

abundance	v_gene	d_gene	j_gene	CDR3nt	CDR3aa
.	TRBV6-6	.	TRBJ1-4	TGTGCCAGCAGTTACTCAGGGGCGATGACTAATGAAAAACTGTTTTTT	CASSYSGAMTNEKLFF
.	TRBV28	.	TRBJ1-1	TGTGCCAGCACCCCGGGTTGGGATACTGAAGCTTTCTTT	CASTPGWDTEAFF
.	TRBV6-5	.	TRBJ2-5	TGTGCCAGCAGTCTCCGGGAAGAAGAGACCCAGTACTTC	CASSLREEETQYF
.	TRBV27	.	TRBJ2-7	TGTGCCAGCAGTTTATCGGGCTCCCTTTTGACCTACGAGCAGTACTTC	CASSLSGSLLTYEQYF
.	TRBV7-2	.	TRBJ2-7	TGTGCCAGCAGCTTAGACCGAGGCGGCGAGCAGTACTTC	CASSLDRGGEQYF
.	TRBV5-1	TRBD2	TRBJ2-7	TGCGCCAGCAGCTGGTCGCCGGGACTAATGAGTTACGAGCAGTACTTC	CASSWSPGLMSYEQYF
once	TRBV6-5	TRBD1	TRBJ2-1	TGTGCCAGCAGTCAATGGACAGGGTGGAATGAGCAGTTCTTC	CASSQWTGWNEQFF
.	TRBV5-1	TRBD2	TRBJ2-5	TGCGCCAGCAGCTTGGGTCTAGCGGGGGACCCGTACCAAGAGACCCAGTACTTC	CASSLGLAGDPYQETQYF
.	TRBV28	TRBD1	TRBJ2-2	TGTGCCAGCAGCTTTCCTTTGGGACAGCTGGCGAACACCGGGGAGCTGTTTTTT	CASSFPLGQLANTGELFF
.	TRBV10-3	.	TRBJ1-1	TGTGCCATCAGTGAGTCCCCCGGGACCTCTCTTGAAGCTTTCTTT	CAISESPGTSLEAFF
.	TRBV9	.	TRBJ1-2	TGTGCCAGCAGCCTAACTGGGGTAGACAGCGATGGCTACACCTTC	CASSLTGVDSDGYTF
once	TRBV10-3	TRBD2	TRBJ2-7	TGTGCCATCAGTGTGGTAGCGGGGGGACTATACGAGCAGTACTTC	CAISVVAGGLYEQYF
.	TRBV11-2	TRBD2	TRBJ2-7	TGTGCCAGCAGCTTGGAGACTAGCGGGGGGACGTACGAGCAGTACTTC	CASSLETSGGTYEQYF
.	TRBV28	TRBD2	TRBJ2-1	TGTGCCAGCAGTTTGCGGGGGGTTTACAATGAGCAGTTCTTC	CASSLRGVYNEQFF